This T cell receptor beta chain appears in the sequencing data of a study of CD8+ T cells in alopecia areata. Study-wide results and limits: Among the cells sequenced in scalp samples are also the resident alphabeta T cells of normal skin.

Comment on this clone: Its antigen is still unknown.

Indicated treatment: oral pan-JAK inhibitor, 5-10 mg twice daily. Extracted from the samples, RNA was reverse transcribed into cDNA to serve as the sequencing template. Generated by immunoSEQ multiplex PCR, the TCRdb table keeps only in-frame clones and is missing some. Of roughly 190,000 clones in the sample, around three fifths were seen once. Germline CDR1 reads SGHRS; CDR2 reads YFSETQ. The CDR3 is 15 residues long. With 3 bases clipped from V and 5 bases from J, the junction kept 2 bases outside the gene matches. This receptor was identified in a human donor with alopecia areata. The rearrangement uses TRBV5-1 and TRBJ2-2, with 12 bases aligning to TRBD2. The sample consisted of CD4+ T cells sorted from blood, taken at week 24, from a patient treated with tofacitinib. The CDR3 DNA reads TGCGCCAGCAGCTCGGGACTAGCGGGTACCGGGGAGCTGTTTTTT. Residues: CASSSGLAGTGELFF.